One and the same sample provided the 21 T cell receptor beta chains below, sequenced in a study of cytomegalovirus exposure and HLA in healthy donors. PCR was performed using 60 Vbeta and 13 Jbeta primers. Data came from immunoSEQ multiplex PCR; TCRdb stores just in-frame clones and leaves some out. Of 140,000 to 150,000 clones in the sample, 60% to 80% were seen once. The sequenced sample was PBMCs. These receptors originate from a male donor in good health and CMV-seronegative.

The chain recombines TRBV6-1 with TRBJ2-1; 8 bases line up with TRBD1. The CDR3 consists of 15 residues. Germline V gives CDR1 MNHNS, CDR2 SASEGT. V gave up 3 bases and J gave up 10 bases; unmatched junction bases: 11. The CDR3 loop reads CASSDKDRVQGEQFF. The CDR3 DNA is TGTGCCAGCAGTGATAAGGACAGGGTGCAGGGGGAGCAGTTCTTC.

This clone occurred once. V gene TRBV27 combines with J gene TRBJ2-1; D gene uncertain. Germline V lookup: CDR1 MNHEY, CDR2 SMNVEV (reference sequence). V gave up 0 bases and J gave up 0 bases, with 15 bases separating them. The CDR3 has 18 residues. DNA for the CDR3: TGTGCCAGCAGTTTATCGTTTGTCCCAGCGTACTCCTACAATGAGCAGTTCTTC. Encoded protein: CASSLSFVPAYSYNEQFF.

This chain links TRBV6-5 with TRBJ1-2, with 9 bases identical to TRBD1. The CDR3 is 13 residues long. V shed 6 bases and J 4 bases; nucleotides not matched to a gene: 3. The germline V gene has CDR1 MNHEY and CDR2 SVGAGI. CDR3 bases: TGTGCCAGCAGCCGGGACAGGGCCTATGGCTACACCTTC. It encodes CASSRDRAYGYTF.

The V call is TRBV19, the J call TRBJ2-6, with 9 bases identical to TRBD1. V shed 7 bases, J shed 0 bases, and the junction held 7 bases outside the gene matches. The CDR3 loop spans 17 amino acids. From germline, CDR1 is LNHDA and CDR2 SQIVND (reference sequence). The CDR3 spells CASTRDREISGANVLTF. DNA for the CDR3: TGTGCCAGTACACGGGACAGGGAGATCTCTGGGGCCAACGTCCTGACTTTC.

The chain carries TRBV6-5 and TRBJ2-1, with 13 bases identical to TRBD2. The V gene end was trimmed by 7 bases and the J gene end by 8 bases; junction bases not matched to a gene: 8. Germline V gene sequence: CDR1 MNHEY, CDR2 SVGAGI. The CDR3 is made up of 15 amino acids. CDR3 amino acids: CASTRTSGGFYEQFF. In DNA form, the CDR3 reads TGTGCCAGCACCAGGACTAGCGGGGGTTTCTATGAGCAGTTCTTC.

This chain links TRBV6-5 with TRBJ1-1; D is uncertain. V was shortened by 0 bases and J by 7 bases, with 12 bases between the two germline ends. Germline CDR1 reads MNHEY; CDR2 reads SVGAGI. CDR3 length: 14 residues. For the CDR3, the DNA is TGTGCCAGCAGTTACTCGAAGCTAGCAGTTGAAGCTTTCTTT. Residues: CASSYSKLAVEAFF.

The rearrangement uses TRBV12-5 and TRBJ2-5; 11 bases agree with TRBD2. CDR1 LGHNT and CDR2 FRNRAP come from the germline V gene. There are 14 residues in the CDR3. J gave up 5 bases and V 6 bases, and 5 bases lay outside the gene matches. CDR3 sequence reads: CASGIAGGRETQYF. As DNA, the CDR3 is TGTGCTAGTGGAATAGCGGGGGGGCGCGAGACCCAGTACTTC.

The table lists this clone with a few counts. The chain links TRBV15 to TRBJ2-2; TRBD1 might be the D (6 bases). V lost 7 bases and J lost 0, with 15 bases in between. The CDR3 has 16 amino acids. Germline CDR1 is LNHNV and CDR2 is YYDKDF (reference sequence). The CDR3 DNA reads TGTGCCACCACTGAGGAAAGGACAGCGAACACCGGGGAGCTGTTTTTT. Amino acid sequence: CATTEERTANTGELFF.

The chain recombines TRBV6-1 with TRBJ2-5; D is unclear. The DNA end lines up better with TRBJ2-7; the J call may be wrong. This CDR3 contains 13 residues. Germline loops: CDR1 MNHNS, CDR2 SASEGT. CDR3 amino acids: CASSVSSSYEQYF. DNA for the CDR3: TGTGCCAGCAGTGTTAGCAGTTCCTACGAGCAGTACTTC.

This clone was seen just once. The chain links TRBV7-3 to TRBJ2-5; maybe TRBD1 (7 bases). V lost 0 bases, J lost 4 bases, and 12 bases lay in between. CDR3 length: 15 amino acids. Germline values: CDR1 SGHTA, CDR2 FQGTGA. The CDR3 region has the DNA TGTGCCAGCAGCTTAACCAGGGGGGTGGGAGAGACCCAGTACTTC. Translated: CASSLTRGVGETQYF. Looking up the rest from reference TRBV7-3 and TRBJ2-5 gives the full variable domain: GAGVSQTPSNKVTEKGKYVELRCDPISGHTALYWYRQSLGQGPEFLIYFQGTGAADDSGLPNDRFFAVRPEGSVSTLKIQRTERGDSAVYLCASSLTRGVGETQYFGPGTRLLVL.

The chain recombines TRBV19 with TRBJ2-6; 10 nucleotides align to TRBD1. The CDR3 has 20 amino acids. From germline, CDR1 is LNHDA and CDR2 SQIVND (reference sequence). V shed 5 bases and J 2 bases; nucleotides not matched to a gene: 15. CDR3 protein: CASSPRTGGGWGAGANVLTF. The CDR3 coding sequence is TGTGCCAGTAGTCCCCGGACAGGGGGGGGATGGGGTGCTGGGGCCAACGTCCTGACTTTC.

This chain joins TRBV18 and TRBJ1-1; D is perhaps TRBD1 (6 bases). Germline CDR1 is KGHSH and CDR2 is LQKENI. Trimming took 0 bases from V and 5 from J, leaving 13 bases between them. The CDR3 consists of 15 residues. Written as DNA, the CDR3 is TGTGCCAGCTCACCACCGCGGGGGCCTAATACTGAAGCTTTCTTT. Amino acids: CASSPPRGPNTEAFF.

The CDR3: CASSMAGGRADTQYF. Here the CDR3 DNA reads TGTGCCAGTAGTATGGCAGGGGGGCGGGCAGATACGCAGTATTTT. This sequence joins TRBV19 and TRBJ2-3; D possibly corresponds to TRBD1 (7 bases). Germline V gene sequence: CDR1 LNHDA, CDR2 SQIVND (reference sequence). The V end was cut by 3 bases, the J end by 4 bases, with 14 bases between. The CDR3 runs 15 residues.

This sequence joins TRBV19 and TRBJ1-4, with 12 nucleotides matching TRBD1. V shed 6 bases and J 3 bases; nucleotides not matched to a gene: 8. The CDR3 has 17 residues. Germline V lookup: CDR1 LNHDA, CDR2 SQIVND (reference sequence). CDR3 DNA sequence: TGTGCCAGTAGGAGAACCGGGACAGGGGGCTCTAATGAAAAACTGTTTTTT. Translated, it gives CASRRTGTGGSNEKLFF.

This clone turned up a few times. The chain employs TRBV7-3 and TRBJ2-5; possible D gene TRBD1, 6 bases. V was cut by 2 bases and J by 2 bases, with 9 bases left in between. Germline V gene sequence: CDR1 SGHTA, CDR2 FQGTGA. This CDR3 is 14 amino acids long. CDR3 sequence: CASSLGQGQETQYF. The CDR3, as DNA: TGTGCCAGCAGCTTAGGCCAGGGGCAAGAGACCCAGTACTTC.

The gene calls are TRBV27 and TRBJ2-3, with 14 bases aligning to TRBD2. Germline-derived CDR1 and CDR2 are MNHEY and SMNVEV (reference sequence). Unmatched junction bases numbered 5, after V lost 1 base and J lost 5 bases. The CDR3 covers 17 residues. In DNA form, the CDR3 reads TGTGCCAGCAGTTTATTGACTAGCGGGGGGGCCAAAGATACGCAGTATTTT. Translation: CASSLLTSGGAKDTQYF.

This chain links TRBV4-1 with TRBJ1-1; possibly TRBD1 for D (6 bases). The CDR3 is 16 residues long. CDR1 MGHRA and CDR2 YSYEKL come from the germline V gene. V was pared by 4 bases and J by 1 base, with 16 bases between. CDR3 region: CASSPFATGPNTEAFF. The CDR3 nucleotides are TGCGCCAGCAGCCCATTTGCGACAGGCCCGAACACTGAAGCTTTCTTT.

V gene TRBV27 combines with J gene TRBJ2-3; 9 nucleotides agree with TRBD2. J was trimmed by 9 bases and V by 1 base; bases with no gene match: 8. Germline CDR1 MNHEY, CDR2 SMNVEV (reference sequence). This CDR3 is built from 15 residues. The CDR3 protein is CASSLFPSGVETQYF. CDR3 nucleotide sequence: TGTGCCAGCAGTTTATTTCCTAGCGGGGTCGAAACGCAGTATTTT.

This clone was recorded only once. The chain carries TRBV15 and TRBJ1-6; D is unclear. There are 15 residues in the CDR3. V dropped 0 bases and J dropped 10 bases, with 13 bases sitting between them. The germline V gene encodes CDR1 LNHNV and CDR2 YYDKDF (reference sequence). The CDR3 loop reads CATSRDNKVASPLHF. The CDR3 nucleotides are TGTGCCACCAGCAGAGACAACAAGGTAGCCTCACCCCTCCACTTT.

This chain uses TRBV28 with TRBJ1-2, with 8 nucleotides matching TRBD1. This CDR3 has 15 residues. J lost 0 bases, V lost 4 bases, and 4 bases had no gene match. Looked up from germline, CDR1 is MDHEN and CDR2 is SYDVKM. The CDR3 DNA sequence: TGTGCCAGCAGTTCCACGACAGGGGCTAACTATGGCTACACCTTC. It codes for CASSSTTGANYGYTF.

This sequence joins TRBV6-1 and TRBJ1-1; 9 bases match TRBD1. This CDR3 region has 14 residues. Germline lookup yields CDR1 MNHNS and CDR2 SASEGT. Unmatched junction bases numbered 4, after V lost 7 bases and J lost 1 base. The CDR3 region has the DNA TGTGCCAGCATAGGGGGACAGGGGAACACTGAAGCTTTCTTT. Its translation is CASIGGQGNTEAFF.